This TCR beta chain stems from a study of cytomegalovirus exposure and HLA in healthy donors. Trimming removed 5 bases from V and 0 bases from J; junction bases left unmatched: 15. The CDR3 length is 18 residues. Germline V gives CDR1 MNHEY, CDR2 SMNVEV (reference sequence). Points from the study as a whole: CMV serostatus was the only immune exposure information that was available.

Primers: 60 Vbeta forward and 13 Jbeta reverse. Measured with immunoSEQ multiplex PCR; TCRdb has only the in-frame clones, and not every one. The data show roughly 190,000 clones, over 60% seen once. This clone has just a few counts. The antigen remains undetermined. Sequencing was done on a sample of PBMCs. The TCR sequence derives from a woman between 40 and 55 years old in good health and CMV-seronegative. The chain joins TRBV27 to TRBJ1-1, with TRBD1 matching 7 bases. The CDR3 nucleotides read TGTGCCAGCAGTAAACTTCCGGGACAGAGTATGATGAACACTGAAGCTTTCTTT. It is translated as CASSKLPGQSMMNTEAFF.